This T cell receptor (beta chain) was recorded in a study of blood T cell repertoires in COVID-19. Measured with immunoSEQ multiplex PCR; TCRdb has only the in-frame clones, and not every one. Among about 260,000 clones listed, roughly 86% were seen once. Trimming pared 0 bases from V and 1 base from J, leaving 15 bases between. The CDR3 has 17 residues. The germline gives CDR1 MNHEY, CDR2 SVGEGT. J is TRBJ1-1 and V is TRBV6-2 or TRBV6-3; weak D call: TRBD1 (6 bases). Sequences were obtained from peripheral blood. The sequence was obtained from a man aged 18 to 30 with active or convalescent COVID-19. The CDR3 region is CASSYSYQTGENTEAFF. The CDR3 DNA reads TGTGCCAGCAGTTACTCCTACCAGACAGGCGAGAACACTGAAGCTTTCTTT.